This note documents a single T cell receptor beta chain sequence. Method: immunoSEQ multiplex PCR; TCRdb's copy keeps in-frame clones and lacks some. Among approximately 36,000 clones, roughly 93% were seen once, and the ten largest hold approximately 0.44%. The data derive from a study of T cell changes during pregnancy in multiple sclerosis. The length of the CDR3 is 13 residues. The V end lost 1 base, the J end lost 5 bases, and 8 bases lay between the germline ends. The germline V gene encodes CDR1 SGHTA and CDR2 FQGNSA. The sequence derives from a female donor with multiple sclerosis, enrolled in a pregnancy study. Sequencing used CD4+ T cells from peripheral blood mononuclear cells, obtained in the first trimester of pregnancy. V and J are TRBV7-2 and TRBJ1-1; tentatively, D is TRBD1 (5 bases). Here the CDR3 DNA reads TGTGCCAGCAGCTTAGTCTCAGGGACTGAAGCTTTCTTT. Encoded protein: CASSLVSGTEAFF. The full variable domain, with the rest looked up from reference TRBV7-2 and TRBJ1-1, is GAGVSQSPSNKVTEKGKDVELRCDPISGHTALYWYRQSLGQGLEFLIYFQGNSAPDKSGLPSDRFSAERTGGSVSTLTIQRTQQEDSAVYLCASSLVSGTEAFFGQGTRLTVV.